This passage covers 21 T cell receptor beta chains from one sample sequenced in a study of cytomegalovirus exposure and HLA in healthy donors. 60 Vbeta and 13 Jbeta primers were used in PCR. Assay: immunoSEQ multiplex PCR; the TCRdb copy retains only in-frame clones and omits some. The sample has some 150,000 clones, approximately 81% seen once; the top ten hold 2% to 2.5%. The sample consisted of PBMCs. These receptors were collected from a woman aged 18-29 years in good health and CMV-seronegative.

The V gene is TRBV5-5, the J gene TRBJ2-7; 7 bases are a match to TRBD1. The CDR3 is 13 amino acids. The V and J ends lost 4 bases and 1 base, in that order; junction bases with no gene match: 2. Germline V lookup: CDR1 SGHKS, CDR2 YYEKEE (reference sequence). The CDR3 here is CASSRQGSYEQYF. As DNA, the CDR3 is TGTGCCAGCAGCCGACAGGGATCCTACGAGCAGTACTTC.

The V call is TRBV6-1, the J call TRBJ2-7, with D hard to call. Germline CDR1 MNHNS, CDR2 SASEGT. Between the trimmed V and J ends, which lost 2 bases and 4 bases, there was a span of 6 bases. The CDR3 spans 12 residues. In DNA form, the CDR3 reads TGTGCCAGCAGTGAAATGAGGTACGAGCAGTACTTC. It yields the protein CASSEMRYEQYF.

This clone appeared once. CDR3 sequence (DNA): TGTGCCTGGACCCCCTTGGTCCCGCCGGGGGAAAAACTGTTTTTT. It is translated as CAWTPLVPPGEKLFF. The rearrangement joins TRBV30 to TRBJ1-4; D remains unclear. V was clipped by 4 bases and J by 8 bases, with 20 bases between them. CDR3 length: 15 residues. Germline V gene sequence: CDR1 GTSNPN, CDR2 SVGIG (reference sequence).

This sequence joins TRBV4-3 and TRBJ2-7, with 10 positions matching TRBD2. CDR1 is LGHNA and CDR2 is YSLEER in the germline V gene. This CDR3 has 16 residues. V lost 3 bases to trimming and J lost 5 bases; unmatched junction nucleotides: 10. CDR3 residues: CASSQMPGTSDDEQYF. The CDR3 bases are TGCGCCAGCAGCCAGATGCCCGGGACTAGCGACGACGAGCAGTACTTC.

This chain links TRBV2 with TRBJ1-4, with D maybe TRBD1 (6 bases). Germline V gives CDR1 SNHLY, CDR2 FYNNEI. CDR3 length: 13 residues. The V gene lost 9 bases and the J gene lost 8 bases, with 16 bases spanning the gap. The CDR3: CASSAQGSEKLFF. The CDR3 nucleotides read TGTGCCAGTTCGGCGCAGGGGAGCGAAAAACTGTTTTTT.

The chain employs TRBV7-2 and TRBJ2-5, with D possibly being TRBD1 (6 bases). This CDR3 spans 14 amino acids. In germline, CDR1 is SGHTA, CDR2 FQGNSA. V lost 4 bases and J 5 bases, leaving 14 bases between the germline ends. The CDR3 loop reads CASSSTGNWETQYF. The CDR3 coding sequence is TGTGCCAGCAGCTCTACAGGGAATTGGGAGACCCAGTACTTC. The variable domain in full, with the rest retrieved from reference TRBV7-2 and TRBJ2-5, is GAGVSQSPSNKVTEKGKDVELRCDPISGHTALYWYRQSLGQGLEFLIYFQGNSAPDKSGLPSDRFSAERTGGSVSTLTIQRTQQEDSAVYLCASSSTGNWETQYFGPGTRLLVL.

The chain combines TRBV5-4 with TRBJ2-3, with D possibly being TRBD1 (6 bases). V gave up 0 bases and J gave up 6 bases, with 11 bases separating them. Germline V gene lookup returns CDR1 SGHNT and CDR2 YYREEE (reference sequence). CDR3 length equals 14 residues. This CDR3 reads CASSLEGVRDTQYF. The CDR3 nucleotides are TGTGCCAGCAGCTTGGAGGGGGTTAGGGATACGCAGTATTTT.

The chain employs TRBV7-2 and TRBJ2-2; 7 nucleotides line up with TRBD2. CDR1 and CDR2 from the germline V gene are SGHTA and FQGNSA. This CDR3 is built from 16 residues. After removal of 2 bases from V and 5 bases from J, the junction contained 8 bases not matched to a gene. CDR3 coding DNA: TGTGCCAGCAGCTTAAGGGAAGCGGGGCCTACCGGGGAGCTGTTTTTT. It specifies CASSLREAGPTGELFF.

The rearrangement joins TRBV5-1 to TRBJ2-7; D possibly corresponds to TRBD1 (6 bases). Per the germline V gene, CDR1 is SGHRS and CDR2 is YFSETQ. V was cut by 3 bases and J by 9 bases, with 19 bases left in between. The CDR3 sequence is 14 residues long. The CDR3 region has the DNA TGCGCCAGCAGCTCGGGGACACCGGGTCTAAGGCAGTACTTC. It translates to CASSSGTPGLRQYF.

The chain uses TRBV27 and TRBJ1-2; 7 bases align to TRBD1. Germline V gives CDR1 MNHEY, CDR2 SMNVEV (reference sequence). The CDR3 consists of 13 residues. Trimming removed 8 bases from V and 2 bases from J; junction bases left unmatched: 5. CDR3 sequence (DNA): TGTGCCAGCGGAGGGACAGCCAACTATGGCTACACCTTC. Translated, it gives CASGGTANYGYTF.

The chain is built from TRBV28 and TRBJ2-1, with TRBD2 identical over 9 bases. This CDR3 region has 15 residues. After removal of 6 bases from V and 8 bases from J, the junction contained 11 bases not matched to a gene. CDR1 is MDHEN and CDR2 is SYDVKM in the germline V gene. The CDR3 sequence: CASSLPSGARDEQFF. For the CDR3, the DNA is TGTGCCAGCAGCCTACCTAGCGGGGCACGGGATGAGCAGTTCTTC.

The chain uses TRBV15 and TRBJ2-7, with TRBD1 matching 10 bases. CDR1 and CDR2 (germline): LNHNV, YYDKDF (reference sequence). This CDR3 contains 16 residues. J gave up 6 bases and V 0 bases, and 8 bases lay outside the gene matches. CDR3 nucleotide sequence: TGTGCCACCAGCAGAGATGGGGACAGGGGAGGGGTCGAGCAGTACTTC. Amino acid sequence: CATSRDGDRGGVEQYF.

This clone turned up a few times. The chain joins TRBV7-8 to TRBJ2-7, with TRBD1 identical over 9 bases. Germline CDR1 is SGHVS and CDR2 is FQNEAQ. V shed 3 bases, J shed 5 bases, and the junction held 2 bases outside the gene matches. The CDR3 totals 13 residues. The CDR3 sequence: CASSLDRGHEQYF. Written as DNA, the CDR3 is TGTGCCAGCAGCTTGGACAGGGGCCACGAGCAGTACTTC.

Concerning this clone itself: Mismatch with germline at one junction end may stem from a read error. The chain combines TRBV11-3 with TRBJ2-2, with TRBD2 matching over 9 bases. The CDR3 extends over 16 amino acids. Germline V gene lookup returns CDR1 SGHNT and CDR2 YENEEA. The DNA of the CDR3 is TGTGCCAGCAGCCTAGAAGTGGCGGGGGGGACCGGGGAGCTGTTTTTT. Its protein is CASSLEVAGGTGELFF.

Here the CDR3 reads CASSQSGGQGASYEQYF. The CDR3, as DNA: TGCGCCAGCAGTCAATCGGGGGGACAGGGGGCCTCCTACGAGCAGTACTTC. The J gene is TRBJ2-7, the V gene TRBV23-1; 12 bases match TRBD1. TRBV23-1 is given ORF status, its function remaining uncertain. The CDR3 runs 17 residues. Trimming removed 0 bases from V and 0 bases from J; junction bases left unmatched: 3.

V is TRBV7-9 and J is TRBJ1-2; D is perhaps TRBD1 (5 bases). The CDR3 sequence is 12 residues long. V dropped 3 bases and J dropped 7 bases, with 9 bases sitting between them. The germline CDR1 and CDR2 sequences are SEHNR and FQNEAQ (reference sequence). CDR3 loop: CASSLDITGYTF. The CDR3 nucleotides are TGTGCCAGCAGCTTGGACATAACTGGCTACACCTTC.

The chain joins TRBV2 to TRBJ2-7; a weak D match, TRBD1 (6 bases). Trimming took off 4 bases at V and 3 bases at J, with 10 bases between the two ends. The CDR3 extends over 13 amino acids. Germline V gene sequence: CDR1 SNHLY, CDR2 FYNNEI. The DNA for the CDR3 is TGTGCCAGCAGTGGGCAGGGGCTCTACGAGCAGTACTTC. This translates into CASSGQGLYEQYF.

The chain carries TRBV9 and TRBJ1-3, with 7 bases aligning to TRBD1. CDR3 size: 15 residues. Trimming removed 4 bases from V and 8 bases from J; junction bases left unmatched: 12. Looked up from germline, CDR1 is SGDLS and CDR2 is YYNGEE. The CDR3, as DNA: TGTGCCAGCAGCCCCTTACAGGGGTGGGTGCACACCATATATTTT. Its protein product is CASSPLQGWVHTIYF.

The genes are TRBV5-1 and TRBJ2-7, with 10 bases aligning to TRBD2. With V trimmed by 0 bases and J by 4 bases, 10 bases remained unmatched. The CDR3 covers 17 residues. Looked up from germline, CDR1 is SGHRS and CDR2 is YFSETQ. DNA of the CDR3: TGCGCCAGCAGCTTGGGGATCCAGCGGGGGGGCAAATACGAGCAGTACTTC. This gives the protein CASSLGIQRGGKYEQYF.

This sequence joins TRBV18 and TRBJ1-2, with D perhaps matching TRBD1 (5 bases). Looked up from germline, CDR1 is KGHSH and CDR2 is LQKENI. The CDR3 runs 12 residues. The V and J ends lost 5 bases and 8 bases respectively, with 12 bases between them. The CDR3 DNA follows: TGTGCCAGCTCATGGGGCATGGGCGGCTACACCTTC. Its protein product is CASSWGMGGYTF.

The rearrangement uses TRBV19 and TRBJ1-3; weak D call: TRBD1 (6 bases). This CDR3 comprises 12 residues. The germline gives CDR1 LNHDA, CDR2 SQIVND (reference sequence). V lost 10 bases to trimming and J lost 4 bases, with 11 bases between them. The DNA for the CDR3 is TGTGCCACTGCAGGGGCCGGAAACACCATATATTTT. It codes for CATAGAGNTIYF.